This section outlines one TCR beta chain sequence together with its context. This sample stems from a study of T cells after yellow fever vaccination. Study-level background: When fractions had low cell numbers, they were prepared with SMART-Seq v4 Ultra Low Input.

TCRdb re-derived calls from the 5' RACE reads in MiXCR, one entry per CDR3 protein. The sample has a few hundred thousand distinct CDR3 sequences; 11% are singletons. The sample was PBMCs, taken on the day of the first yellow fever vaccination. This clonotype originated in a man between 18 and 29 years old who received the YFV17D yellow fever vaccine.

The CDR3 DNA sequence: TGTGCCAGCAGCTTAGGCGGGGGCCCTCCCACAGATACGCAGTATTTT. Its protein product is CASSLGGGPPTDTQYF. The chain links TRBV7-3 to TRBJ2-3, with a possible D match to TRBD2 (7 bases). V was clipped by 2 bases and J by 2 bases, with 14 bases between them. In germline, CDR1 is SGHTA, CDR2 FQGTGA. This CDR3 is 16 amino acids long.